This TCR beta chain was observed in a study of blood T cell repertoires in COVID-19. Across the study: The United States, Italy and Spain were the sources of the acute and convalescent COVID-19 samples. From T cells, B-cell-depleted T cells, or PBMCs came the material, which was cDNA or gDNA.

The CDR3 is 14 amino acids. The V segment lost 7 bases and the J segment 5 bases; nucleotides outside the gene matches: 8. Germline values: CDR1 MNHEY, CDR2 SVGAGI. In the original workflow: From reference gene primer amplification, estimates of nucleated cell counts were derived. Measured with immunoSEQ multiplex PCR; TCRdb has only the in-frame clones, and not every one. V, J and clone size reflect that table, while D and trimming were determined from the DNA. The sample holds 400,000 to 450,000 clones, more than 80% seen once. The TCR was taken from a woman younger than 45 with active or convalescent COVID-19. The chain joins TRBV6-5 to TRBJ1-1; 9 positions agree with TRBD1. The sample consisted of peripheral blood. CDR3 loop: CASKNYRGLTEAFF. CDR3 DNA: TGTGCCAGCAAAAACTACAGGGGGCTTACTGAAGCTTTCTTT.